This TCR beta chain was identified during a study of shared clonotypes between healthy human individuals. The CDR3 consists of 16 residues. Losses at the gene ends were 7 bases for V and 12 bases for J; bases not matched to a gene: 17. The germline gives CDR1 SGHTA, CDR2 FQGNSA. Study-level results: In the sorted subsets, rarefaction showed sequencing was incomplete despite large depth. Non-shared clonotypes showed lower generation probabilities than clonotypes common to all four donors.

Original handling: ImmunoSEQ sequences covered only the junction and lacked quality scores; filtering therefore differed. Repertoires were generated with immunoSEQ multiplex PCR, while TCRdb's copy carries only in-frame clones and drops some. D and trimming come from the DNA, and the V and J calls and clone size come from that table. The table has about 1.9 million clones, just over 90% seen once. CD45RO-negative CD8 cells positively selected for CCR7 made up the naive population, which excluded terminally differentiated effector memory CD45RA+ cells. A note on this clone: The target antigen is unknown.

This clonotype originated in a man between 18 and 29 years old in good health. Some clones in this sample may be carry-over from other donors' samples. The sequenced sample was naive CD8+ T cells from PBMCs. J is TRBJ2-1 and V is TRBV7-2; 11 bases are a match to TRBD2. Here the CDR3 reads CASINSGRALVDGQFF. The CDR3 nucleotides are TGTGCCAGCATCAATAGCGGGAGGGCCTTAGTCGATGGGCAGTTCTTC.